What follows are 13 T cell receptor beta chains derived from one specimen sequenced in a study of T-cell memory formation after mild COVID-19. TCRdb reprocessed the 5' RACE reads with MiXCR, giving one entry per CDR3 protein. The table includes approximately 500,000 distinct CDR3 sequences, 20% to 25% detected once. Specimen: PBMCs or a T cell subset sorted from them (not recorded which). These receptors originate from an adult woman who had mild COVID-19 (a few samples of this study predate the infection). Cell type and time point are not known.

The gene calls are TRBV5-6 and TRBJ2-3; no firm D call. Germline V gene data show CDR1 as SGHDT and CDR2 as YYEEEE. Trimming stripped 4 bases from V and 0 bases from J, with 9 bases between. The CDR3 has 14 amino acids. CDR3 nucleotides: TGTGCCAGCAGCCGAGGACCAAGCACAGATACGCAGTATTTT. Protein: CASSRGPSTDTQYF.

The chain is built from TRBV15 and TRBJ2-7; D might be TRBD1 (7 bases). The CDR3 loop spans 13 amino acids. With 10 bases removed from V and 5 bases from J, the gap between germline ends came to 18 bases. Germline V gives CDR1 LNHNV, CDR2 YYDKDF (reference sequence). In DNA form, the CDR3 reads TGTGCCATATCAGGGGGGTTCGCTGACGAGCAGTACTTC. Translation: CAISGGFADEQYF.

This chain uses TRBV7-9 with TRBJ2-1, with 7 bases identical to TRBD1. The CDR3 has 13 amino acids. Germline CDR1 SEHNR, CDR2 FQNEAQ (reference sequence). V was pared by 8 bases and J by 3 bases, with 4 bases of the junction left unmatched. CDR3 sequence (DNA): TGTGCCAGCGGGGGACAGCACTACAATGAGCAGTTCTTC. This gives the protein CASGGQHYNEQFF. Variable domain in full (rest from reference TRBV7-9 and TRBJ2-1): DTGVSQNPRHKITKRGQNVTFRCDPISEHNRLYWYRQTLGQGPEFLTYFQNEAQLEKSRLLSDRFSAERPKGSFSTLEIQRTEQGDSAMYLCASGGQHYNEQFFGPGTRLTVL.

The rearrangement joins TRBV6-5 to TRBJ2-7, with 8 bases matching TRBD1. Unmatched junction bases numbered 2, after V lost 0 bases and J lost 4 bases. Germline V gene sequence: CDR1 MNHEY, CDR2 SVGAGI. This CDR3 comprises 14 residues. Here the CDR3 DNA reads TGTGCCAGCAGTTACTCGGACAGGGAGTACGAGCAGTACTTC. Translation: CASSYSDREYEQYF.

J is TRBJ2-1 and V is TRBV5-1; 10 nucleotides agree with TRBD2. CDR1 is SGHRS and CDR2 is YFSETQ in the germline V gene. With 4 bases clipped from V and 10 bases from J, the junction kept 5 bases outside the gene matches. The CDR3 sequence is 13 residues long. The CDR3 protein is CASSSGGAGEQFF. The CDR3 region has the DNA TGCGCCAGCAGCAGCGGGGGGGCCGGGGAGCAGTTCTTC.

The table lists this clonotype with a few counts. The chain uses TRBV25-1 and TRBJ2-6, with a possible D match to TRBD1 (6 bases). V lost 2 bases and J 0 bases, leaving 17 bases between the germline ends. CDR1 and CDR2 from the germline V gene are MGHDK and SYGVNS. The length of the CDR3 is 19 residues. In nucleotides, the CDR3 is TGTGCCAGCAGTGAAGCCTATGGGCAGGGGTACTCTGGGGCCAACGTCCTGACTTTC. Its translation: CASSEAYGQGYSGANVLTF.

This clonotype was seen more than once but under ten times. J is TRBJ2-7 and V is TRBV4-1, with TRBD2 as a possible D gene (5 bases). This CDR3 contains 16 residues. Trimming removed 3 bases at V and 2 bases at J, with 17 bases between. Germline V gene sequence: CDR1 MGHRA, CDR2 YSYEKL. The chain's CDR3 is CASSQIPRGKTYEQYF. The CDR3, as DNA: TGCGCCAGCAGCCAGATCCCCCGGGGTAAGACCTACGAGCAGTACTTC.

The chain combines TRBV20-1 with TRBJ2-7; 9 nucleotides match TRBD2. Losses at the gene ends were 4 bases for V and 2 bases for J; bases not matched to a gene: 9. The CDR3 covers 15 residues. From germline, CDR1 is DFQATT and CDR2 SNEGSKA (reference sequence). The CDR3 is CSATDLAGATYEQYF. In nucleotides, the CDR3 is TGCAGTGCTACGGATTTAGCGGGGGCGACCTACGAGCAGTACTTC.

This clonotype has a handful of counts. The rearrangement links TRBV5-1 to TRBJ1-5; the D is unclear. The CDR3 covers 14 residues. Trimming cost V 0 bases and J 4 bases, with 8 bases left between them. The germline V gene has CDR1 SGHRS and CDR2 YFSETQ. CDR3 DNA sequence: TGCGCCAGCAGCTTGGATAGCAGAAATCAGCCCCAGCATTTT. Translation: CASSLDSRNQPQHF.

In DNA, the CDR3 is TGTGCCAGCAGCTTACGACAGCCACCCACAGATACGCAGTATTTT. This sequence encodes CASSLRQPPTDTQYF. This rearrangement joins TRBV7-2 to TRBJ2-3; D is possibly TRBD1 (5 bases). In germline, CDR1 is SGHTA, CDR2 FQGNSA. The CDR3 has 15 residues. V lost 2 bases to trimming and J lost 2 bases, with 11 bases between them.

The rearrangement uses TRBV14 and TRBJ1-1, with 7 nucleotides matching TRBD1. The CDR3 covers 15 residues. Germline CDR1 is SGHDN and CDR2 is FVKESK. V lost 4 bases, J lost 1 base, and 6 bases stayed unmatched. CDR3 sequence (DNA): TGTGCCAGCAGCCTCAGGGGGATAGGGAACACTGAAGCTTTCTTT. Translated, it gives CASSLRGIGNTEAFF.

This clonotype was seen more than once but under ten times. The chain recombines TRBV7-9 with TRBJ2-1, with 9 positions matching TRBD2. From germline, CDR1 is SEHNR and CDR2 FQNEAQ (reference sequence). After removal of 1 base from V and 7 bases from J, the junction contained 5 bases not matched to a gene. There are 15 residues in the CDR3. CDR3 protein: CASSLGSGSGNEQFF. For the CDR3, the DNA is TGTGCCAGCAGCTTAGGTAGCGGGAGCGGTAATGAGCAGTTCTTC.

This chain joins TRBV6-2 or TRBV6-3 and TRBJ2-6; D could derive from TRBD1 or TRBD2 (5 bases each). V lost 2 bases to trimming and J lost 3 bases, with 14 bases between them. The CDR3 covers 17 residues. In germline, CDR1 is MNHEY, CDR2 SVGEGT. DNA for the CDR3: TGTGCCAGCAGTTACCCGGGGCTGGGCAGTGGGGCCAACGTCCTGACTTTC. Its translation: CASSYPGLGSGANVLTF.